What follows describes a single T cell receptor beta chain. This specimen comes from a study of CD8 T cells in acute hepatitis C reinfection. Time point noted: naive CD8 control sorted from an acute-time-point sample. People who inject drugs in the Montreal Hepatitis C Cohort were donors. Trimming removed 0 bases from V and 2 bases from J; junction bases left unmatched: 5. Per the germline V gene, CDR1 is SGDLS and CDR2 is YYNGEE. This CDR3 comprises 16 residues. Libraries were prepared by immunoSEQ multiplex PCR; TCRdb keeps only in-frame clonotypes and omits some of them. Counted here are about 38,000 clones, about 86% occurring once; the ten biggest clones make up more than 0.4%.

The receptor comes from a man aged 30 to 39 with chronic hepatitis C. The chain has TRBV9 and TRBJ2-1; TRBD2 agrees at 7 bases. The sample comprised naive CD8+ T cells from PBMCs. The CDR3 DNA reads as TGTGCCAGCAGCGTAGCGGGCGGGGGTACCTACAATGAGCAGTTCTTC. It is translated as CASSVAGGGTYNEQFF.